These T cell receptor beta chains were read from a single sample in a study of T cells in Graves' hyperthyroidism and ophthalmopathy. TCRdb recomputed calls from the multiplex PCR reads with MiXCR, one row per CDR3 protein. The table includes a few hundred thousand distinct CDR3 sequences, about an eighth detected once. The source material was blood. The receptors originated from a woman aged 18-29 years with Graves' hyperthyroidism. CDR3s include the opening cysteine and the closing phenylalanine or tryptophan. The D gene is left open where the match is weak. Size is omitted from some rows. Given values are once, few, many or a class for expanded clones.

length	size	V	D	J	DNA	CDR3
14	few	TRBV7-7	TRBD1	TRBJ2-5	TGTGCTAGCAGCTTAGGACAACAGGGGGGGACCCAGTACTTC	CASSLGQQGGTQYF
16	NA	TRBV20-1	NA	TRBJ2-5	TGCAGTGCTAGAGAAGGGGGGCCGCCACTTCAAGAGACCCAGTACTTC	CSAREGGPPLQETQYF
17	many	TRBV28	NA	TRBJ2-7	TGTGCCAGCAGTTTCCCTCTAAGACTGATTCCTTCCTACGAGCAGTACTTC	CASSFPLRLIPSYEQYF
12	few	TRBV5-6	NA	TRBJ1-3	TGTGCCAGCAGCTTTTACGGAAACACCATATATTTT	CASSFYGNTIYF
18	NA	TRBV7-9	NA	TRBJ2-6	TGTGCCAGCAGCTTAGTGGAGACTACCGGTCGAGGGGCCAACGTCCTGACTTTC	CASSLVETTGRGANVLTF
16	NA	TRBV5-1	NA	TRBJ2-6	TGCGCCAGCTCCTCCCCGGCGGGGAATGGGGCCAACGTCCTGACTTTC	CASSSPAGNGANVLTF
13	few	TRBV6-4	NA	TRBJ1-1	TGTGCCAGCAGTTATGCGTATAACACTGAAGCTTTCTTT	CASSYAYNTEAFF
14	many	TRBV20-1	TRBD2	TRBJ2-3	TGCAGTGGAACGGGACTAGCGCGCACAGATACGCAGTATTTT	CSGTGLARTDTQYF
15	many	TRBV20-1	NA	TRBJ2-1	TGCAGTGCTAGAGATCCAGGTCTGGGGTACAATGAGCAGTTCTTC	CSARDPGLGYNEQFF
16	few	TRBV30	NA	TRBJ2-7	TGTGCCTGGAGTGTAGGCTGGCCAGGGGACCTACACGAGCAGTACTTC	CAWSVGWPGDLHEQYF
15	many	TRBV5-8	TRBD2	TRBJ2-3	TGTGCCAGCAGCTCCGGACTAGCGGGAGAAGATACGCAGTATTTT	CASSSGLAGEDTQYF
15	NA	TRBV5-1	TRBD1	TRBJ1-2	TGCGCCAGCAGCGCCCGGACAGGGATCGACTATGGCTACACCTTC	CASSARTGIDYGYTF
16	many	TRBV7-2	NA	TRBJ2-1	TGTGCCAGCAGCCGTTACGGGTCACGGCAGCACAATGAGCAGTTCTTC	CASSRYGSRQHNEQFF
14	many	TRBV6-2/TRBV6-3	NA	TRBJ1-1	TGTGCCAGCAGTCGAACAGGGAGACGGACTGAAGCTTTCTTT	CASSRTGRRTEAFF
15	many	TRBV7-8	NA	TRBJ1-3	TGTGCCAGCAGCTTAGCGCCGGGGTACGGAAACACCATATATTTT	CASSLAPGYGNTIYF
13	many	TRBV13	NA	TRBJ1-6	TGTGCCAGCAGCTCCGACAGAGCTTCACCCCTCCACTTT	CASSSDRASPLHF
16	NA	TRBV20-1	TRBD2	TRBJ2-1	TGCAGTGCTAGAGTATTCGGCGGGAGGAGCTACAATGAGCAGTTCTTC	CSARVFGGRSYNEQFF
13	many	TRBV28	NA	TRBJ1-2	TGTGCCAGCAGTTTTCAGTGGAACTATGGCTACACCTTC	CASSFQWNYGYTF
15	few	TRBV29-1	TRBD2	TRBJ2-3	TGCAGCGTTGAGAAGATTAGCGGGAGCACAGATACGCAGTATTTT	CSVEKISGSTDTQYF
13	many	TRBV28	TRBD1	TRBJ1-4	TGTGCCAGCACGGACAGGGAGGATGAAAAACTGTTTTTT	CASTDREDEKLFF
14	NA	TRBV5-5	NA	TRBJ2-7	TGTGCCAGCAGCTTGGGGGACCTCTCCTACGAGCAGTACTTC	CASSLGDLSYEQYF
16	once	TRBV18	NA	TRBJ1-5	TGTGCCAGCTCACAGCTTCCGCCTTATAGCAATCAGCCCCAGCATTTT	CASSQLPPYSNQPQHF
14	many	TRBV27	NA	TRBJ1-1	TGTGCCAGCAGTCCGACCTCGATGAACACTGAAGCTTTCTTT	CASSPTSMNTEAFF
14	NA	TRBV29-1	NA	TRBJ1-1	TGCAGCGTTGAAACTTCGGTAATGGAGACTGAAGCTTTCTTT	CSVETSVMETEAFF
15	NA	TRBV19	TRBD2	TRBJ2-3	TGTGCCAGTAATCTAGCGGGAGGGTTCACAGATACGCAGTATTTT	CASNLAGGFTDTQYF
16	few	TRBV19	TRBD2	TRBJ2-2	TGTGCCAGTAGTATACTAGCGGGACGGAGCACCGGGGAGCTGTTTTTT	CASSILAGRSTGELFF
14	many	TRBV5-1	TRBD1	TRBJ2-3	TGCGCCAGTACAGGACAGGGCGGCCCAGATACGCAGTATTTT	CASTGQGGPDTQYF